This T cell receptor beta chain came from a study of cytomegalovirus exposure and HLA in healthy donors. Study-wide results and limits: In an earlier analysis, in some 540 donors, most V segments appeared productive either ~87% or ~30% of the time. From TCR beta sequences, most subjects' HLA-A and HLA-B alleles were reportedly predicted accurately. Reports credit the classifier with highly specific, highly sensitive diagnosis of cytomegalovirus status.

The PCR was carried out with 60 Vbeta primers and 13 Jbeta primers. The method was immunoSEQ multiplex PCR; TCRdb's version includes in-frame clones alone and lacks a portion of them. The sample yields approximately 150,000 clones, approximately 81% seen once. The junction had 14 bases not matched to a gene; V was cut back by 6 bases and J by 4 bases. Germline CDR1 and CDR2: SQVTM and ANQGSEA. The length of the CDR3 is 15 residues. As to this clone: Its antigen is not identified.

Sequencing was performed on PBMCs. The chain has TRBV29-1 and TRBJ1-1; 7 bases agree with TRBD1. The TCR comes from a female donor in good health and CMV-seronegative. CDR3 in amino acids: CSVKGQSLSGTEAFF. CDR3 bases: TGCAGCGTAAAGGGACAGAGCTTGTCGGGCACTGAAGCTTTCTTT.